Sequencing of this T cell receptor beta chain was carried out in a study of OX40 agonist ivuxolimab in advanced cancers. In the study overall: A male proportion of about 80% was recorded, with mean age around 55 years and range about 20 to 79. Study-wide results and limits: Some of the lowest clonal expansion was seen in partial responders at 0.1-3.0 mg/kg.

A remark on this clone: Its antigen is not known.

The V gene's germline CDR1 is KGHSH and CDR2 LQKENI. The CDR3 length is 12 residues. V was cut by 1 base and J by 5 bases, with 5 bases left in between. Repertoires were generated with immunoSEQ multiplex PCR, while TCRdb's copy carries only in-frame clones and drops some. The table has some 100,000 clones, 84% seen once. Sample: CD4+ or CD8+ T cells sorted from blood, taken in a trial of the OX40 agonist ivuxolimab. The TCR originated in an adult with an advanced solid tumor such as melanoma, head and neck, liver or kidney cancer. The chain carries TRBV18 and TRBJ1-1; perhaps TRBD1 as D (5 bases). Written as DNA, the CDR3 is TGTGCCAGCTCACCACGACAGACTGAAGCTTTCTTT. Residues: CASSPRQTEAFF.